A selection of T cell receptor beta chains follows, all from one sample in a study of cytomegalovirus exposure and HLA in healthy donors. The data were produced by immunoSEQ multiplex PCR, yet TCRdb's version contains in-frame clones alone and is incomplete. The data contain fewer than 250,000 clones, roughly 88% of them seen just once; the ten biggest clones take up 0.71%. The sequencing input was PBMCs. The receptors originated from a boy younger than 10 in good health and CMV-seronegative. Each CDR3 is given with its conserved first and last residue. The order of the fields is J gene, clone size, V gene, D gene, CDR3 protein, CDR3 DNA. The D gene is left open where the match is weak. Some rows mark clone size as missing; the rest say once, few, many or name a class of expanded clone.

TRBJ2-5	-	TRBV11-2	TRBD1	CASSSQGKETQYF	TGTGCCAGCAGCTCACAGGGGAAAGAGACCCAGTACTTC
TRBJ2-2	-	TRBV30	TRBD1	CAWRGQGRTGELFF	TGTGCCTGGAGGGGACAGGGCCGGACCGGGGAGCTGTTTTTT
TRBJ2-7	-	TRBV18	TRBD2	CASSPDIRSGAPYEQYF	TGTGCCAGCTCACCGGACATACGTAGCGGGGCTCCCTACGAGCAGTACTTC
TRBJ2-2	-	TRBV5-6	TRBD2	CASSFGAGNTGELFF	TGTGCCAGCAGCTTTGGAGCGGGAAACACCGGGGAGCTGTTTTTT
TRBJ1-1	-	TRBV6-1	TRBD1	CASISVPGGLIEAFF	TGTGCCAGCATTTCAGTCCCAGGGGGCCTTATAGAAGCTTTCTTT
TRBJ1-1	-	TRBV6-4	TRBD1	CASKQGAEAFF	TGTGCCAGCAAGCAGGGGGCTGAAGCTTTCTTT
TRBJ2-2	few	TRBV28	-	CASRGAGELFF	TGTGCCAGCCGGGGAGCCGGGGAGCTGTTTTTT
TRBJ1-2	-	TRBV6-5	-	CASRETAGGGYTF	TGTGCCAGCAGGGAGACAGCGGGAGGAGGCTACACCTTC
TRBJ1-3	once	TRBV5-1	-	CASRPGTGNTIYF	TGCGCCAGCAGACCCGGGACTGGAAACACCATATATTTT
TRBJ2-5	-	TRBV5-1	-	CASSFGETNQETQYF	TGCGCCAGCAGCTTCGGGGAGACTAACCAAGAGACCCAGTACTTC
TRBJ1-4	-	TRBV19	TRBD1	CASRDRGVTNEKLFF	TGTGCCAGTAGGGACAGGGGAGTAACTAATGAAAAACTGTTTTTT
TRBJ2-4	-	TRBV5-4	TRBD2	CASSLGTSGVFKNIQYF	TGTGCCAGCAGCTTAGGGACTAGCGGGGTTTTCAAAAACATTCAGTACTTC
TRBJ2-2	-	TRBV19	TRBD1	CASTRRQGALHGELFF	TGTGCCAGTACCCGTCGACAGGGGGCGCTTCACGGGGAGCTGTTTTTT
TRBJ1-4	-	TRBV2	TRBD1	CASSEGQGQGEKLFF	TGTGCCAGCAGTGAAGGACAGGGACAGGGTGAAAAACTGTTTTTT
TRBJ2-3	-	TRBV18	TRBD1	CASSPQLGQTSTDTQYF	TGTGCCAGCTCACCACAATTGGGACAGACTAGCACAGATACGCAGTATTTT
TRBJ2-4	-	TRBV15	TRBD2	CATSRGGGSGAPRDIQYF	TGTGCCACCAGCAGGGGTGGAGGTAGCGGGGCTCCCCGGGACATTCAGTACTTC
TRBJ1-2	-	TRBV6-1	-	CASRWGNYGYTF	TGTGCCAGCAGGTGGGGCAACTATGGCTACACCTTC
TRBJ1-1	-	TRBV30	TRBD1	CAWSPGQWTEAFF	TGTGCCTGGAGTCCGGGACAGTGGACTGAAGCTTTCTTT
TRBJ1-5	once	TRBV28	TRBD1	CASSARTGVSSNQPQHF	TGTGCCAGCAGTGCCCGAACAGGGGTATCTAGCAATCAGCCCCAGCATTTT
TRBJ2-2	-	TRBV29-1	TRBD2	CSVERGGNTGELFF	TGCAGCGTTGAACGGGGGGGCAACACCGGGGAGCTGTTTTTT
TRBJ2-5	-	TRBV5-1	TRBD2	CASSLTSGGGETQYF	TGCGCCAGCAGCTTGACTAGCGGGGGGGGAGAGACCCAGTACTTC
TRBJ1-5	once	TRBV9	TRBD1	CASGTDYNQPQHF	TGTGCCAGCGGGACAGACTATAATCAGCCCCAGCATTTT
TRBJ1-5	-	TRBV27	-	CASSPRDTNQPQHF	TGTGCCAGCAGCCCACGGGACACAAATCAGCCCCAGCATTTT
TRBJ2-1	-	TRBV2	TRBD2	CASIKSGSSYNEQFF	TGTGCCAGCATAAAGAGCGGGAGCTCCTACAATGAGCAGTTCTTC
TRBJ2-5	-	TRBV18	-	CASSPNGGDQETQYF	TGTGCCAGCTCACCTAATGGTGGAGACCAAGAGACCCAGTACTTC
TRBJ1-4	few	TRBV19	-	CASSIRGEKLFF	TGTGCCAGTAGTATAAGGGGAGAAAAACTGTTTTTT
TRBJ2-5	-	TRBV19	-	CASSIRVESQETQYF	TGTGCCAGTAGTATTCGGGTCGAGAGTCAAGAGACCCAGTACTTC
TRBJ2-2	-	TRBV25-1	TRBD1	CASSAYSGTGDRGELFF	TGTGCCAGCAGTGCTTACTCCGGGACAGGGGATAGGGGGGAGCTGTTTTTT
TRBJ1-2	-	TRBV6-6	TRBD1	CASKGAGQNYGYTF	TGTGCCAGCAAGGGGGCGGGACAGAACTATGGCTACACCTTC
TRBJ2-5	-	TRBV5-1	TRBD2	CASSSYKTSGSQETQYF	TGCGCCAGCAGCTCCTACAAGACTAGCGGGAGCCAAGAGACCCAGTACTTC
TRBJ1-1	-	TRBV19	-	CASSPGQSNTEAFF	TGTGCCAGTAGTCCAGGACAGTCGAACACTGAAGCTTTCTTT
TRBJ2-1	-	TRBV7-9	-	CASSLGGRNEQFF	TGTGCCAGCAGCTTAGGGGGCAGGAATGAGCAGTTCTTC
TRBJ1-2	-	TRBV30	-	CAWSGGKGGYTF	TGTGCCTGGTCCGGGGGTAAGGGTGGCTACACCTTC
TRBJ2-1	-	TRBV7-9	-	CSSSFDRDEQFF	TGTTCCAGCAGCTTCGACCGGGATGAGCAGTTCTTC